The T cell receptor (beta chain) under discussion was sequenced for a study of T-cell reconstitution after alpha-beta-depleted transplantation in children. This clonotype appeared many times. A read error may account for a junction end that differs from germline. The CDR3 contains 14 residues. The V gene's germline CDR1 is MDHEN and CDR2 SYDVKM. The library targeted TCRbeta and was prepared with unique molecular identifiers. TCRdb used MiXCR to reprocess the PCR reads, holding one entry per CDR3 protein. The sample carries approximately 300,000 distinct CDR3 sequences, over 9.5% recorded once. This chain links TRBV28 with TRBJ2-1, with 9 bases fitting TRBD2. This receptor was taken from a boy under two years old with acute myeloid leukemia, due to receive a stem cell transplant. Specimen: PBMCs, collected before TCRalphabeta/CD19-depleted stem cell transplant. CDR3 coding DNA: TGTGCCAGCAGCCTGCTTAGCGGGAGCTATGACCAGTTCTTC. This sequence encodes CASSLLSGSYDQFF.